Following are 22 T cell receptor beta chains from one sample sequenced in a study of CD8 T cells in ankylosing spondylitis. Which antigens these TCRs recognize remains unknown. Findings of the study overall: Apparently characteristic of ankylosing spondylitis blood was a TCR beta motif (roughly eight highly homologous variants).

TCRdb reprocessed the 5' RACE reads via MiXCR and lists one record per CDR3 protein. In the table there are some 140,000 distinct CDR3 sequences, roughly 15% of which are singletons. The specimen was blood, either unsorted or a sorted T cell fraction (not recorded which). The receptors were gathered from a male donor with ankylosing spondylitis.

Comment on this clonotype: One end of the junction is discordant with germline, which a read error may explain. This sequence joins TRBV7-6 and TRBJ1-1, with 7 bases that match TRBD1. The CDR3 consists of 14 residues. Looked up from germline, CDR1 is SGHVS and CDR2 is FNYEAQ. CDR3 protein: CASSFGTANTEALF. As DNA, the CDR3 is TGTGCCAGCAGCTTCGGGACAGCGAACACTGAAGCTCTCTTT. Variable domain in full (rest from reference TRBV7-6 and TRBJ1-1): GAGVSQSPRYKVTKRGQDVALRCDPISGHVSLYWYRQALGQGPEFLTYFNYEAQQDKSGLPNDRFSAERPEGSISTLTIQRTEQRDSAMYRCASSFGTANTEALFGQGTRLTVV.

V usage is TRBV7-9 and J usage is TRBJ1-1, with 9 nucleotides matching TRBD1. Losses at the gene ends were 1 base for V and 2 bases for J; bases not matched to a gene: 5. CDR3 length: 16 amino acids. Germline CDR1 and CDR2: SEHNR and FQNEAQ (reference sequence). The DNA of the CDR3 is TGTGCCAGCAGCTTAGGACAGGGGGTGGATAACACTGAAGCTTTCTTT. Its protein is CASSLGQGVDNTEAFF.

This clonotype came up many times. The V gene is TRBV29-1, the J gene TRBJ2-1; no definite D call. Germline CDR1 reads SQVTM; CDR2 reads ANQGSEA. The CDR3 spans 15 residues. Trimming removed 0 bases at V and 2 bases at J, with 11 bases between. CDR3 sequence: CSVEDLLGPYNEQFF. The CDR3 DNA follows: TGCAGCGTTGAAGACCTCCTCGGACCCTACAATGAGCAGTTCTTC.

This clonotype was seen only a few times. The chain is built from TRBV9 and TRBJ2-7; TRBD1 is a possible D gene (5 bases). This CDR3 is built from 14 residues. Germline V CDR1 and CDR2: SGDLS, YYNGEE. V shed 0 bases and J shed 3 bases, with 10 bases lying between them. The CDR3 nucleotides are TGTGCCAGCAGCGTAGATGGGGCGATCTACGAGCAGTACTTC. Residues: CASSVDGAIYEQYF.

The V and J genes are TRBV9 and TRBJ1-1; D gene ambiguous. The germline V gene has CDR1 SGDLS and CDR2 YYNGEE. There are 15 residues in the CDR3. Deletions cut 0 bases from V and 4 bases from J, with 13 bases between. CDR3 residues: CASSVDPTASTEAFF. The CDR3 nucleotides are TGTGCCAGCAGCGTAGACCCCACAGCGAGCACTGAAGCTTTCTTT.

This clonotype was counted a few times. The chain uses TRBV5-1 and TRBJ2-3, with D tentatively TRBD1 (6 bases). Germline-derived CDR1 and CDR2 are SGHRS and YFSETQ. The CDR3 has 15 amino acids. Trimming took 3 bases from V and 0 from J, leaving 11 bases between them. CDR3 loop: CASSWGHFSTDTQYF. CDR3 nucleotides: TGCGCCAGCAGCTGGGGACACTTTAGCACAGATACGCAGTATTTT.

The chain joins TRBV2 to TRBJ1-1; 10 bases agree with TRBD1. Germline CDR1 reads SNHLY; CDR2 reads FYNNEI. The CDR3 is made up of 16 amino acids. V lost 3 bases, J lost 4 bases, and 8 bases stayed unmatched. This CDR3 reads CASSDPRDRGFTEAFF. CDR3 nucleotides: TGTGCCAGCAGTGACCCCCGGGACAGGGGTTTCACTGAAGCTTTCTTT.

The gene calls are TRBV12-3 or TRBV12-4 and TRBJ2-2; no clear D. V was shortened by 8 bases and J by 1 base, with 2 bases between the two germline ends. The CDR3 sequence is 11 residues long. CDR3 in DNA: TGTGCCAGCGGGAACACCGGGGAGCTGTTTTTT. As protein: CASGNTGELFF.

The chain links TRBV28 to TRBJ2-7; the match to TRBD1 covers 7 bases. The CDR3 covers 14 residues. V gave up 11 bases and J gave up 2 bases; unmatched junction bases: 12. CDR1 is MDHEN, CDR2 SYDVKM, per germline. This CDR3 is CAVSGTDSPYEQYF. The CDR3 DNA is TGTGCCGTCTCCGGGACAGATTCCCCCTACGAGCAGTACTTC.

DNA for the CDR3: TGCGCCAGCAGCTCCCTCAGGGTGGGGATGGGCACAGATACGCAGTATTTT. Translated: CASSSLRVGMGTDTQYF. This chain connects TRBV5-1 to TRBJ2-3; D may be TRBD1 (5 bases). Germline V CDR1 and CDR2: SGHRS, YFSETQ. The CDR3 is made up of 17 amino acids. The germline V and J ends were trimmed by 3 bases and 1 base, with 18 bases remaining between them.

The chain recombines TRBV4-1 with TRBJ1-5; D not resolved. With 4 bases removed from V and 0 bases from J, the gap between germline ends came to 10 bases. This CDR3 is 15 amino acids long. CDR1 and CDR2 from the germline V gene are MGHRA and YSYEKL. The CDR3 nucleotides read TGCGCCAGCAGCCTCCGACTGTATAGCAATCAGCCCCAGCATTTT. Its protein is CASSLRLYSNQPQHF.

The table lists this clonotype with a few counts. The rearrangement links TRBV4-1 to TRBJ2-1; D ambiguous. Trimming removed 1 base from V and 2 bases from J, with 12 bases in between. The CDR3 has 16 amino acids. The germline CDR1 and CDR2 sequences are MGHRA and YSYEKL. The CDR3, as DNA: TGCGCCAGCAGCCAAGTCGGTGTCCCAACCTACAATGAGCAGTTCTTC. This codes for CASSQVGVPTYNEQFF.

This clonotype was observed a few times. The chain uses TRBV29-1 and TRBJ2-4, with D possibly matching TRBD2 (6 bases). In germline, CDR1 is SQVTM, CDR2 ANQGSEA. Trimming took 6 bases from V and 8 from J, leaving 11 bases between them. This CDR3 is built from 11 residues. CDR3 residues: CSVAPSDIQYF. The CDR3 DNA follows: TGCAGCGTCGCGCCTAGCGACATTCAGTACTTC.

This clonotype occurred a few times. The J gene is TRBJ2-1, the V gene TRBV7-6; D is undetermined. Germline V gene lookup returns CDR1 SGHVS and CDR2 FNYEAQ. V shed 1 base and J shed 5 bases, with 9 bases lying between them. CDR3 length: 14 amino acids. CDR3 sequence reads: CASSLVDGHNEQFF. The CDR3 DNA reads TGTGCCAGCAGCTTAGTAGACGGTCACAATGAGCAGTTCTTC.

CDR3 sequence reads: CASSLDRLGANVLTF. DNA of the CDR3: TGTGCCAGCAGCTTAGACAGGCTCGGGGCCAACGTCCTGACTTTC. V and J are TRBV7-8 and TRBJ2-6, with TRBD1 as a possible D gene (5 bases). CDR3 size: 15 residues. V lost 1 base, J lost 4 bases, and 8 bases lay in between. The germline CDR1 and CDR2 sequences are SGHVS and FQNEAQ.

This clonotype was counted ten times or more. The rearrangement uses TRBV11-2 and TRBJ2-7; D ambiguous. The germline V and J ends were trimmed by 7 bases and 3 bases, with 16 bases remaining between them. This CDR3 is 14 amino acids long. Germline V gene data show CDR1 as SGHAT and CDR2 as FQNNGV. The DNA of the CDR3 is TGTGCCAGCACCTCTTTCCGAGAGGTCTACGAGCAGTACTTC. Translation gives CASTSFREVYEQYF.

Here the CDR3 DNA reads TGTGCCAGCAGTTTGGGGCCTCCGGGACAGGGAGCCGGTCAGCCCCAGCATTTT. The encoded protein is CASSLGPPGQGAGQPQHF. The chain has TRBV27 and TRBJ1-5, with 9 bases matching TRBD1. Germline CDR1 and CDR2: MNHEY and SMNVEV (reference sequence). The CDR3 is 18 amino acids. V was clipped by 3 bases and J by 6 bases; unmatched bases: 15.

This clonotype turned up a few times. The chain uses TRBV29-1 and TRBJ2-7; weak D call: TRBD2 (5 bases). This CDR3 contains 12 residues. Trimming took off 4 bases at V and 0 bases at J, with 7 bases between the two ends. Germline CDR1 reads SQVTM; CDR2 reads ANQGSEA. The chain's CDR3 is CSVGDYSYEQYF. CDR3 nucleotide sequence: TGCAGCGTTGGAGACTACTCCTACGAGCAGTACTTC.

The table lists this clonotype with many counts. The chain's CDR3 is CASSFGLASVNEQFF. CDR3 sequence (DNA): TGTGCCAGCAGCTTCGGGCTAGCGTCCGTTAATGAGCAGTTCTTC. The chain links TRBV11-2 to TRBJ2-1; D might be TRBD2 (6 bases). The germline V gene has CDR1 SGHAT and CDR2 FQNNGV. The germline V and J ends were trimmed by 3 bases and 7 bases, with 16 bases remaining between them. The CDR3 extends over 15 amino acids. Full variable domain (missing parts from reference TRBV11-2 and TRBJ2-1): EAGVAQSPRYKIIEKRQSVAFWCNPISGHATLYWYQQILGQGPKLLIQFQNNGVVDDSQLPKDRFSAERLKGVDSTLKIQPAKLEDSAVYLCASSFGLASVNEQFFGPGTRLTVL.

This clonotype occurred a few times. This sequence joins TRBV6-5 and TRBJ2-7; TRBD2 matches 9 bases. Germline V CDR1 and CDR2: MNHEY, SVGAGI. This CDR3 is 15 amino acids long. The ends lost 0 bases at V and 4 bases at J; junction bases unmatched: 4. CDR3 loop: CASSYSTSGTYEQYF. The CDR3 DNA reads TGTGCCAGCAGTTACTCGACTAGCGGCACATACGAGCAGTACTTC.

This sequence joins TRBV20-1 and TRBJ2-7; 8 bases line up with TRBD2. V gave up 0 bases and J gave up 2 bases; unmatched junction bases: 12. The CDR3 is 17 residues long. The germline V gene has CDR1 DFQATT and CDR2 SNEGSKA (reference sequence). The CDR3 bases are TGCAGTGCTAGAGATCTTAAAACCGGGACTAGAGCCTACGAGCAGTACTTC. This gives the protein CSARDLKTGTRAYEQYF.

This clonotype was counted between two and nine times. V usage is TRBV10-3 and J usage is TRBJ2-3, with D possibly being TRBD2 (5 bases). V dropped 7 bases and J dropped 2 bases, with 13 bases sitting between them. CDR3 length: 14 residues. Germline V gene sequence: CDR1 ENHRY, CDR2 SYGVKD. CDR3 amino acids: CAITPAENTDTQYF. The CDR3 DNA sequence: TGTGCCATCACCCCAGCGGAGAACACAGATACGCAGTATTTT.